This TCR beta chain stems from a study of blood T cell repertoires in COVID-19. Study background: Collection of acute and convalescent COVID-19 samples took place in the United States, Italy and Spain. T cells, B-cell-depleted T cells, or PBMCs provided the cDNA or gDNA that served as material.

CDR1 is KGHDR, CDR2 SFDVKD, per germline. This CDR3 has 11 amino acids. The V end lost 9 bases, the J end lost 4 bases, and 6 bases lay between the germline ends. It was during active infection that Seattle patients were enrolled and then longitudinally followed. Methods used by the authors: Scientists estimated how many nucleated cells there were by amplifying reference gene primers. The table came from immunoSEQ multiplex PCR; TCRdb's copy has only in-frame clones and leaves some out. V, J and clone size are those of that table, while D and trimming were read from the DNA. The sample carries around 260,000 clones, approximately 86% recorded once.

The receptor comes from an older woman with COVID-19, enrolled during active disease. Sequencing was carried out using peripheral blood. The rearrangement links TRBV24-1 to TRBJ2-1, with D possibly TRBD1 on 5 matching bases. The CDR3 sequence: CATGQYNEQFF. The CDR3, as DNA: TGTGCCACCGGACAATACAATGAGCAGTTCTTC.